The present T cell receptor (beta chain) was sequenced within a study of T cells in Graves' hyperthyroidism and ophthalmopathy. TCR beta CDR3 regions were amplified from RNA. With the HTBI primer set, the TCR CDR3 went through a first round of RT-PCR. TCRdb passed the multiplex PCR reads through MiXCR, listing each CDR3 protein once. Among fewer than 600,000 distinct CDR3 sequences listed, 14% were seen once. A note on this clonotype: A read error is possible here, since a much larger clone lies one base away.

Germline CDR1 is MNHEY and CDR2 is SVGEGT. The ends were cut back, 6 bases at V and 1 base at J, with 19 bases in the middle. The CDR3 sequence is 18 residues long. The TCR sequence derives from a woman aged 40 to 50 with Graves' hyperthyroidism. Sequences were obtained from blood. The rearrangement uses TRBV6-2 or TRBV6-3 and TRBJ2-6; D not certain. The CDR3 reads CASRPSRRQLSGANVLTF. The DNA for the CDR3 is TGTGCCAGCAGACCCAGTCGGAGACAACTGTCTGGGGCCAACGTCCTGACTTTC.